This T cell receptor beta chain derives from a study of graft-versus-host responses after intestinal transplantation. Overall study context: Tacrolimus plus steroids were given to all recipients for approximately three years, preceded by anti-thymocyte globulin induction. Study results and caveats: The presence of high graft-versus-host to host-versus-graft clonal ratios in allografts characterized patients with graft-donor T cell macrochimerism. Maximum circulating GvH clone levels tracked with early post-transplant HvG decreases. Recipient marrow held GvH clones, some first seen in ileum or blood.

Turning to this clone: The antigen remains unidentified.

The data were produced by immunoSEQ multiplex PCR, yet TCRdb's version contains in-frame clones alone and is incomplete. Of 45,000 to 55,000 clones in the sample, about 89% were seen once. The CDR3 is 13 amino acids. Trimming took 4 bases from V and 7 from J, leaving 16 bases between them. Germline assignment: CDR1 SQVTM and CDR2 ANQGSEA. This sequence was found in a human patient who received an intestinal transplant, so some T cells may come from the graft donor. The sequenced sample was PBMCs, obtained roughly 680 days after intestinal transplant. V usage is TRBV29-1 and J usage is TRBJ1-1; no clear D. The DNA for the CDR3 is TGCAGCGTTGTAAATAATAGGTTTAATGAAGCTTTCTTT. Protein sequence: CSVVNNRFNEAFF.